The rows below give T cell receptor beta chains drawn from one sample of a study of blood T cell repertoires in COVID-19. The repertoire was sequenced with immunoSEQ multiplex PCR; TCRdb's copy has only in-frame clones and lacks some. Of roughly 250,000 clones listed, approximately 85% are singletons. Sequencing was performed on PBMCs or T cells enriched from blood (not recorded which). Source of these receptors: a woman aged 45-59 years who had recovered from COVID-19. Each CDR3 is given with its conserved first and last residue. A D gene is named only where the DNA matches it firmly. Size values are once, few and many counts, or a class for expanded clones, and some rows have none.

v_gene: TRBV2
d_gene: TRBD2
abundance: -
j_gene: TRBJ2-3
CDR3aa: CASSEAQLASTDTQYF
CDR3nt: TGTGCCAGCAGTGAAGCGCAACTAGCGAGCACAGATACGCAGTATTTT

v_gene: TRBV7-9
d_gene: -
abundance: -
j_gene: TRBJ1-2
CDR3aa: CASSLASGSGYTF
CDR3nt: TGTGCCAGCAGCTTAGCCTCAGGTTCGGGCTACACCTTC

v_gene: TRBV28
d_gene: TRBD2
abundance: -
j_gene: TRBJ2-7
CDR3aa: CASSGTSGGSIFLSYEQYF
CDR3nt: TGTGCCAGCAGTGGGACTAGCGGGGGTAGCATCTTTCTCTCCTACGAGCAGTACTTC

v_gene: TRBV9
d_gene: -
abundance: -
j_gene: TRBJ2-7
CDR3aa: CASSVEGQPNYEQYF
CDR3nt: TGTGCCAGCAGCGTAGAAGGACAGCCCAACTACGAGCAGTACTTC

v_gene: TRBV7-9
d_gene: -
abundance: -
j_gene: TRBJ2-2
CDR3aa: CASSLRRGRFNTGELFF
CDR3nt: TGTGCCAGCAGCTTGCGGAGGGGGCGATTTAACACCGGGGAGCTGTTTTTT

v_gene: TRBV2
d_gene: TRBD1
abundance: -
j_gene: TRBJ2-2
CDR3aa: CASIRTGVTGELFF
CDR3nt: TGTGCCAGCATAAGGACAGGGGTAACCGGGGAGCTGTTTTTT

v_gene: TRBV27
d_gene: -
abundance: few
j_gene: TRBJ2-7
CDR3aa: CASSLGGLGSEQYF
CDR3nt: TGTGCCAGCAGTTTAGGCGGGCTAGGGAGTGAGCAGTACTTC

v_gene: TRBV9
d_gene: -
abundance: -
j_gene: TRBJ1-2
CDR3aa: CASSVVDRANYGYTF
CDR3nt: TGTGCCAGCAGCGTAGTTGACAGAGCTAACTATGGCTACACCTTC

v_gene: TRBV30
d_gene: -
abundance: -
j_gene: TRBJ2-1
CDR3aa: CAWRPAFYGNEQFF
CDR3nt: TGTGCCTGGAGGCCCGCCTTCTATGGCAATGAGCAGTTCTTC

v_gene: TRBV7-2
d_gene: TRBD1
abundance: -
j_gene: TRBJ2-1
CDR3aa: CASTPGRGSNEQFF
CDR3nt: TGTGCCAGCACTCCCGGCAGGGGGTCCAATGAGCAGTTCTTC

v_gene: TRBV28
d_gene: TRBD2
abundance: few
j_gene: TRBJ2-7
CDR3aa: CASSPGLAGGSYEQYF
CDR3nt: TGTGCCAGCAGTCCAGGACTAGCGGGAGGGTCCTACGAGCAGTACTTC

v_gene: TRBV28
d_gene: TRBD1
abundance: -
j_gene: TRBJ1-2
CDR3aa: CASSVGGGWGYGYTF
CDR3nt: TGTGCCAGCTCGGTCGGAGGGGGCTGGGGCTATGGCTACACCTTC

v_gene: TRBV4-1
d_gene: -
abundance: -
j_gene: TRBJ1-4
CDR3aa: CASSQGRRGFEKLFF
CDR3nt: TGCGCCAGCAGCCAAGGTCGAAGGGGTTTTGAAAAACTGTTTTTT

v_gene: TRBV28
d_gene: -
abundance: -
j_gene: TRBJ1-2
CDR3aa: CASSTGQLGYTF
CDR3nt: TGTGCCAGCAGTACAGGACAGTTAGGCTACACCTTC

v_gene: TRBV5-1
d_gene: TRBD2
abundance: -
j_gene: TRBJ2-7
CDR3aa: CASSLAFTSGREQYF
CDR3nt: TGCGCCAGCAGCTTGGCTTTTACTAGCGGGAGAGAGCAGTACTTC

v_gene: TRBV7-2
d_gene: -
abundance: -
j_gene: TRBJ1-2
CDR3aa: CASSLAQGPYGYTF
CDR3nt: TGTGCCAGCAGCTTAGCACAGGGTCCGTATGGCTACACCTTC

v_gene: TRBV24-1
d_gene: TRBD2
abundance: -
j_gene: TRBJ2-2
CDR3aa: CATSAPTSGTNTGELFF
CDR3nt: TGTGCCACCAGTGCCCCGACTAGCGGGACGAACACCGGGGAGCTGTTTTTT

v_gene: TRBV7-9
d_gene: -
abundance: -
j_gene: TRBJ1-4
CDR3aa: CASSLFPGRPASTNEKLFF
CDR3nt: TGTGCCAGCAGCTTATTCCCAGGCAGACCCGCATCAACTAATGAAAAACTGTTTTTT

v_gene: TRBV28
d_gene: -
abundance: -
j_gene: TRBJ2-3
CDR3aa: CASRARGADTQYF
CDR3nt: TGTGCCAGCAGGGCCAGGGGGGCAGATACGCAGTATTTT

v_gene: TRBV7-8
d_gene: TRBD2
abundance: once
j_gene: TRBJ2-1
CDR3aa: CASSLIGRTRSYNEQFF
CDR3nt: TGTGCCAGCAGCTTAATCGGGAGGACTCGCTCCTACAATGAGCAGTTCTTC

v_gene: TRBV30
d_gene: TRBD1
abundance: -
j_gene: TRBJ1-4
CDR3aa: CAWSRRQGASEKLFF
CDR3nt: TGTGCCTGGAGCCGAAGACAGGGGGCTTCTGAAAAACTGTTTTTT

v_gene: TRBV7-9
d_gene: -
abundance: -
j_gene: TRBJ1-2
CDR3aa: CASSPSAQAYTF
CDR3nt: TGTGCCAGCAGCCCCTCGGCGCAGGCTTATACCTTC

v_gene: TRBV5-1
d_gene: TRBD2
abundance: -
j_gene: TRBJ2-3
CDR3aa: CASSSGGLAGGGTDTQYF
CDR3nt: TGCGCCAGCAGCTCCGGGGGACTAGCGGGAGGTGGCACAGATACGCAGTATTTT

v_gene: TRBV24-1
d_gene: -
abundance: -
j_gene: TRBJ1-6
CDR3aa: CATENSPLHF
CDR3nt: TGTGCCACCGAGAATTCACCCCTCCACTTT

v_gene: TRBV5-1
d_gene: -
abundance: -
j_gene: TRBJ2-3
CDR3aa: CASSLAVVDTQYF
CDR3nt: TGCGCCAGCAGCTTGGCAGTCGTGGATACGCAGTATTTT

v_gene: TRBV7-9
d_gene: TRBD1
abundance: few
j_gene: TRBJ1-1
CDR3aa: CASSLGAGTGNTEAFF
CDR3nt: TGTGCCAGCAGCTTAGGAGCCGGGACAGGGAACACTGAAGCTTTCTTT

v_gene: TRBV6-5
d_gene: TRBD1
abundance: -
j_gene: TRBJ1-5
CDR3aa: CASSLTGLLDQPQHF
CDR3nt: TGTGCCAGCAGTTTGACAGGGTTACTAGATCAGCCCCAGCATTTT

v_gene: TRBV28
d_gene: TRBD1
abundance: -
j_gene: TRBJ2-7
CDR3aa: CASSRDRGFYEQYF
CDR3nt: TGTGCCAGCAGCCGGGACAGGGGGTTCTACGAGCAGTACTTC

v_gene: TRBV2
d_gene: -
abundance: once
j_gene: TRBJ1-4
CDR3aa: CASVRVFREKLFF
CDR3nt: TGTGCCAGCGTCCGGGTTTTTCGTGAAAAACTGTTTTTT

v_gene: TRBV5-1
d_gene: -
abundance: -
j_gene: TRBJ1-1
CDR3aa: CASSFGGPNTEAFF
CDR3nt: TGCGCCAGCAGCTTTGGGGGCCCGAACACTGAAGCTTTCTTT

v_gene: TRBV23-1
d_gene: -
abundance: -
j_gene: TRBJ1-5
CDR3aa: CASSQPLTTGNQPQHF
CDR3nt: TGCGCCAGCAGTCAACCTCTGACCACAGGGAATCAGCCCCAGCATTTT

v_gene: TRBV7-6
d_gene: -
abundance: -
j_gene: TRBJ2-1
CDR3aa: CASSLADEGNEQFF
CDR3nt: TGTGCCAGCAGCTTAGCAGACGAGGGCAATGAGCAGTTCTTC

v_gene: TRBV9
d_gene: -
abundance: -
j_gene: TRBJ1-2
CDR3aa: CASSVDASIYGYTF
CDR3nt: TGTGCCAGCAGCGTAGACGCCTCTATCTATGGCTACACCTTC

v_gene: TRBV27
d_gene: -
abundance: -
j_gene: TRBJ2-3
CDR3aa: CASSPMGSDTQYF
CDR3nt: TGTGCCAGCAGTCCAATGGGCTCAGATACGCAGTATTTT

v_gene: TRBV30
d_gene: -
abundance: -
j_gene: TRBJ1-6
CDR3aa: CAWSRNSPLHF
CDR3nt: TGTGCCTGGAGCAGAAATTCACCCCTCCACTTT

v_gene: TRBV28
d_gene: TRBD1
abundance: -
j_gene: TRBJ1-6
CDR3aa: CASREGTAFLGSPLHF
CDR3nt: TGTGCCAGCAGAGAGGGGACAGCCTTCCTTGGTTCACCCCTCCACTTT

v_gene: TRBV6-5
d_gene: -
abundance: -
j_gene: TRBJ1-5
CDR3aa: CASTSEGGQPQHF
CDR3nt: TGTGCCAGCACCTCGGAGGGAGGTCAGCCCCAGCATTTT